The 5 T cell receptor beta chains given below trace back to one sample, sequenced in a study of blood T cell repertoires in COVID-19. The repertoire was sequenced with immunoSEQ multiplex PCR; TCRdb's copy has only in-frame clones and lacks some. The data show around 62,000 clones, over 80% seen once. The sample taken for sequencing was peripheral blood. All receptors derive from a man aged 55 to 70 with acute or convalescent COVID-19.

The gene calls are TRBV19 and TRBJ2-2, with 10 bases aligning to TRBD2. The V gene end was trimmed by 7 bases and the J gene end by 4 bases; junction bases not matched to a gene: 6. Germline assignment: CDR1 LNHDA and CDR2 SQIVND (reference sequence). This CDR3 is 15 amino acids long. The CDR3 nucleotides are TGTGCCAGTACTCCAGCGGGAGGGGGCACCGGGGAGCTGTTTTTT. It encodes CASTPAGGGTGELFF. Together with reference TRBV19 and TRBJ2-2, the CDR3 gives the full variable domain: DGGITQSPKYLFRKEGQNVTLSCEQNLNHDAMYWYRQDPGQGLRLIYYSQIVNDFQKGDIAEGYSVSREKKESFPLTVTSAQKNPTAFYLCASTPAGGGTGELFFGEGSRLTVL.

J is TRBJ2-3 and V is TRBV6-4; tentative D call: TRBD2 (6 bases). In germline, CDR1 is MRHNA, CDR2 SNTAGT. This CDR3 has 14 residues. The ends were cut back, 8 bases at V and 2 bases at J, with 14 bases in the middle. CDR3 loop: CASGPGDDTDTQYF. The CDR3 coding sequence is TGTGCCAGCGGGCCGGGGGATGACACAGATACGCAGTATTTT.

The CDR3, as DNA: TGTGCCAGCAGGGGGACAGAGAACACTGAAGCTTTCTTT. It is translated as CASRGTENTEAFF. This chain links TRBV12-3 or TRBV12-4 with TRBJ1-1, with TRBD1 identical over 7 bases. Trimming took 6 bases from V and 1 from J; bases not matched to a gene: 2. This CDR3 has 13 residues.

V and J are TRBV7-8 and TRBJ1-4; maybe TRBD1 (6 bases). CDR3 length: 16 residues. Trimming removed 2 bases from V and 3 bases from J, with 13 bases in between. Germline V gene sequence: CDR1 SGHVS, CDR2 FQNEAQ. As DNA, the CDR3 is TGTGCCAGCAGCTTAATTGCGGGGGCGCCTAATGAAAAACTGTTTTTT. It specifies CASSLIAGAPNEKLFF.

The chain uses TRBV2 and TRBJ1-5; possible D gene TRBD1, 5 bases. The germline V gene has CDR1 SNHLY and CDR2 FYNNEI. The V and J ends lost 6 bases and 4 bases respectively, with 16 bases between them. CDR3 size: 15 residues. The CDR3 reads CASSREDTENQPQHF. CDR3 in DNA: TGTGCCAGCAGCCGGGAGGACACGGAAAATCAGCCCCAGCATTTT.